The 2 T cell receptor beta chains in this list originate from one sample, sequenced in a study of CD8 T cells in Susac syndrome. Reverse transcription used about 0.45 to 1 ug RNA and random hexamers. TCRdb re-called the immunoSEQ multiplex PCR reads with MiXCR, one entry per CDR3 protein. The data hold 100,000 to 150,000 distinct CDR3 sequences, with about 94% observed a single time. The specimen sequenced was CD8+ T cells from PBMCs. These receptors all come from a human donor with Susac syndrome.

CDR3 region: CSARDGHGLEGGPRETQYF. The CDR3 DNA reads as TGCAGTGCTAGAGATGGGCACGGGTTGGAGGGAGGGCCCCGAGAGACCCAGTACTTC. The V and J genes are TRBV20-1 and TRBJ2-5; the match to TRBD2 covers 7 bases. Germline V gene lookup returns CDR1 DFQATT and CDR2 SNEGSKA (reference sequence). J was trimmed by 4 bases and V by 0 bases; bases with no gene match: 20. This CDR3 spans 19 amino acids.

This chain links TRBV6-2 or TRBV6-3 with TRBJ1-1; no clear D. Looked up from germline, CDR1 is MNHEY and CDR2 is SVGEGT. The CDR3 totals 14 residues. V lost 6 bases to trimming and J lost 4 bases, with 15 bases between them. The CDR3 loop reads CASRGGSESTEAFF. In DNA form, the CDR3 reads TGTGCCAGCAGGGGAGGGAGCGAGTCCACTGAAGCTTTCTTT.